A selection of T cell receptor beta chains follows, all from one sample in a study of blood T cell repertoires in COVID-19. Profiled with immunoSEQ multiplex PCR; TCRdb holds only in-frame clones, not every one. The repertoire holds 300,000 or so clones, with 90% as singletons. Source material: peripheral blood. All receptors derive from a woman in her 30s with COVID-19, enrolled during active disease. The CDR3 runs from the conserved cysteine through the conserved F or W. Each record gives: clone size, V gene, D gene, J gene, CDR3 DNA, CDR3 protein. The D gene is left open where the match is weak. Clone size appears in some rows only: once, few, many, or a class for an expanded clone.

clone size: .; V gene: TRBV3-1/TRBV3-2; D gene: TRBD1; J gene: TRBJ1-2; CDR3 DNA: TGTGCCAGCAGCCCCGGACAGGGGGTGTTTTTTGACTATGGCTACACCTTC; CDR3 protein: CASSPGQGVFFDYGYTF
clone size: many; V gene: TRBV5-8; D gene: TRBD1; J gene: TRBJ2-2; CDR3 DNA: TGTGCCAGCAGCCCCGGGATTGTGACAGGGAAGTTTGCCACCGGGGAGCTGTTTTTT; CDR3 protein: CASSPGIVTGKFATGELFF
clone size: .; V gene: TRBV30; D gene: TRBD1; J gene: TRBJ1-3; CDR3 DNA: TGTGCCTGGAGTTCACGGACAGGTTATTCTGGAAACACCATATATTTT; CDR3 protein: CAWSSRTGYSGNTIYF
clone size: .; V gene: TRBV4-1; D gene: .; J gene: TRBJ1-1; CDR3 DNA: TGCGCCAGCAGCCAAGGAGGGGGGGCTGGCACTGAAGCTTTCTTT; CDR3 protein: CASSQGGGAGTEAFF
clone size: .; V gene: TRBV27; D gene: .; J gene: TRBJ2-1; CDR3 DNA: TGTGCCAGCATTAACTACAATGAGCAGTTCTTC; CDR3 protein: CASINYNEQFF
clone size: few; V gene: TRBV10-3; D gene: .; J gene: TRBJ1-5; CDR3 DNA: TGTGCCACAAGAGACACTGAGAGCAATCAGCCCCAGCATTTT; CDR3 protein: CATRDTESNQPQHF
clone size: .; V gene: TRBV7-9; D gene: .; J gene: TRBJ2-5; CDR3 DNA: TGTGCCAGCAGCTTCGGGGGTTGGGAGACCCAGTACTTC; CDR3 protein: CASSFGGWETQYF
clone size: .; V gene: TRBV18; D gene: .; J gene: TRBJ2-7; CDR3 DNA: TGTGCCAGCTCACCACGAACAGCCTCCTACGAGCAGTACTTC; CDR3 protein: CASSPRTASYEQYF
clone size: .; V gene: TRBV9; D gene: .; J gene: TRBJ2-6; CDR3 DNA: TGTGCCAGCAGCGTAGCGGGGGCTGGGGCCAACGTCCTGACTTTC; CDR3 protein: CASSVAGAGANVLTF
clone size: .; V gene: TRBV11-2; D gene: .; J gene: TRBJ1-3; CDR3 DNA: TGTGCCAGCAGCTTAGGAGGGTCCGGTGGAAACACCATATATTTT; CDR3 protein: CASSLGGSGGNTIYF